This TCR beta chain was captured by sequencing in a study of molecular identifiers for immune sequencing clone quantification. Each CDR3 protein gets one entry after TCRdb re-called the PCR reads with MiXCR. The sample carries just over 40,000 distinct CDR3 sequences, around 18% recorded once. CDR3 length: 18 amino acids. Germline loops: CDR1 MDHEN, CDR2 SYDVKM. The ends were cut back, 3 bases at V and 5 bases at J, with 25 bases in the middle. Naive CD8 T cells were picked out by sorting for CD8+CD4-CCR7+CD45RA+. The sequence derives from a human donor in good health. Some libraries in this study had Jurkat cell RNA spiked in. This chain uses TRBV28 with TRBJ1-2; D is uncertain. Sequencing was carried out using naive CD8+ T cells from blood, with Jurkat cell RNA spiked in. The subset denotes: FACS-sorted CD8+CD4-CCR7+CD45RA+ naive T cells. The chain's CDR3 is CASSFFGILTPGAYGYTF. Here the CDR3 DNA reads TGTGCCAGCAGTTTTTTCGGGATACTAACGCCCGGAGCTTATGGCTACACCTTC.